Here is one T cell receptor (beta chain) with its context. Method: immunoSEQ multiplex PCR; TCRdb's copy keeps in-frame clones and lacks some. The top ten clones hold roughly 0.4% of a sample with approximately 50,000 clones, 80% to 95% of them seen once. The data were taken from a study of T cell changes during pregnancy in multiple sclerosis. V was pared by 3 bases and J by 1 base, with 10 bases between. The CDR3 is 15 amino acids. Germline lookup yields CDR1 SGHAT and CDR2 FQNNGV. Sequencing was performed on CD4+ T cells from peripheral blood mononuclear cells, taken after pregnancy. The receptor was derived from a female donor with multiple sclerosis, enrolled in a pregnancy study. V is TRBV11-2 and J is TRBJ1-3, with D perhaps matching TRBD1 (5 bases). CDR3 in DNA: TGTGCCAGCAGCTTCATGGGGCTATCTGGAAACACCATATATTTT. It translates to CASSFMGLSGNTIYF.